The entry below gives a single T cell receptor (beta chain) sequence along with its context. This entry belongs to a study of T cell changes during pregnancy in multiple sclerosis. The repertoire was sequenced with immunoSEQ multiplex PCR; TCRdb's copy has only in-frame clones and lacks some. Among 80,000 or so clones listed, 90% to 95% were seen once. Germline V gene data show CDR1 as SGHDT and CDR2 as YYEEEE. The CDR3 has 15 amino acids. The J segment lost 2 bases and the V segment lost 5 bases, leaving 6 bases of the junction unmatched. The V call is TRBV5-6, the J call TRBJ2-3, with 9 bases that match TRBD1. The material was peripheral blood, obtained before pregnancy. The receptor was derived from a female donor with multiple sclerosis, enrolled in a pregnancy study. The DNA for the CDR3 is TGTGCCAGCAGGACCGGGACAGGGCTCACAGATACGCAGTATTTT. Translated: CASRTGTGLTDTQYF.